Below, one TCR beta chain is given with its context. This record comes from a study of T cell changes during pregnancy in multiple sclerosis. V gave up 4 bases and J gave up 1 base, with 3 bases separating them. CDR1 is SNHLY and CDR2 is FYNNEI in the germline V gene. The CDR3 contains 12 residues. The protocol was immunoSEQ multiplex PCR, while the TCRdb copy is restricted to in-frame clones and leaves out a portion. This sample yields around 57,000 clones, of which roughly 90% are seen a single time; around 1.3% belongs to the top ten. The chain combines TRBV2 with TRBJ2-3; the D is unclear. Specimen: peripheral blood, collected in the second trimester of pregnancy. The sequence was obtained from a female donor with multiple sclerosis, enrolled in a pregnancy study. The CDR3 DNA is TGTGCCAGCAGTGTCGGCACAGATACGCAGTATTTT. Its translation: CASSVGTDTQYF.